The clone carrying this T cell receptor (beta chain) was detected only a few times. This sample stems from a study of patients and donors after allogeneic stem cell transplantation. MiXCR was run by TCRdb on the RT-PCR reads, yielding one entry per CDR3 protein. This table has about 960,000 distinct CDR3 sequences, approximately 18% appearing once. Germline-derived CDR1 and CDR2 are SGDLS and YYNGEE. The length of the CDR3 is 13 residues. The V end lost 3 bases, the J end lost 3 bases, and 9 bases lay between the germline ends. The sequence was collected from a human donor who was either an allogeneic HSCT recipient or a stem cell or donor lymphocyte infusion donor (not recorded which). It is not recorded whose cells these are; they may come from a transplant donor. Sample: blood, either unsorted or a sorted T cell fraction (not recorded which). The chain has TRBV9 and TRBJ2-5, with D perhaps TRBD2 (6 bases). CDR3 nucleotides: TGTGCCAGCAGCGGGGGACTCAAAGAGACCCAGTACTTC. Amino acid sequence: CASSGGLKETQYF.